The 20 T cell receptor beta chains listed next were all sequenced from one sample in a study of CD8 T cells in ankylosing spondylitis. Study conclusions and caveats: In ankylosing spondylitis blood, a motif of seven or eight highly homologous TCR beta variants appeared characteristic.

TCRdb ran MiXCR on the 5' RACE reads and lists one entry per CDR3 protein. The profile shows some 330,000 distinct CDR3 sequences, roughly 8% of them singletons. The antigens these receptors bind are not known. What was sequenced was blood, either unsorted or a sorted T cell fraction (not recorded which). Source of these receptors: a male donor with ankylosing spondylitis.

This clonotype was counted a few times. The chain combines TRBV5-1 with TRBJ2-5; 9 positions match TRBD2. This CDR3 has 14 residues. Trimming took 6 bases from V and 5 from J; bases not matched to a gene: 8. Looked up from germline, CDR1 is SGHRS and CDR2 is YFSETQ. The CDR3 DNA follows: TGCGCCAGCAATAGCGGGAGACGGGAGGAGACCCAGTACTTC. It is translated as CASNSGRREETQYF. Full variable domain (remainder filled in from reference TRBV5-1 and TRBJ2-5): KAGVTQTPRYLIKTRGQQVTLSCSPISGHRSVSWYQQTPGQGLQFLFEYFSETQRNKGNFPGRFSGRQFSNSRSEMNVSTLELGDSALYLCASNSGRREETQYFGPGTRLLVL.

This clonotype was detected ten times or more. This chain joins TRBV29-1 and TRBJ2-3, with 9 bases identical to TRBD1. The trim removed 7 bases at V and 4 bases at J, leaving 6 bases unmatched. This CDR3 contains 13 residues. Germline-derived CDR1 and CDR2 are SQVTM and ANQGSEA. CDR3 sequence: CSGDRDGSDTQYF. CDR3 sequence (DNA): TGCAGCGGGGACAGGGACGGGTCAGATACGCAGTATTTT.

This clonotype occurred a few times. This sequence joins TRBV27 and TRBJ2-3, with a possible D match to TRBD1 (5 bases). CDR1 and CDR2 (germline): MNHEY, SMNVEV (reference sequence). Between the trimmed V and J ends, which lost 5 bases and 2 bases, there was a span of 11 bases. This CDR3 contains 14 residues. CDR3 region: CASSNGAPTDTQYF. CDR3 nucleotide sequence: TGTGCCAGCAGTAATGGGGCTCCCACAGATACGCAGTATTTT.

This clonotype was counted between two and nine times. The rearrangement joins TRBV11-2 to TRBJ2-7; D unclear. Germline CDR1 is SGHAT and CDR2 is FQNNGV. V was shortened by 1 base and J by 0 bases, with 10 bases between the two germline ends. This CDR3 comprises 15 residues. CDR3: CASSLARGLSYEQYF. CDR3 in DNA: TGTGCCAGCAGCTTAGCACGCGGCCTCTCCTACGAGCAGTACTTC.

The sample holds many counts of this clonotype. The CDR3 DNA reads as TGTGCCAGCAGTTTTTTGGGACAGGGTTATGAGACCCAGTACTTC. Translated: CASSFLGQGYETQYF. The chain carries TRBV12-3 or TRBV12-4 and TRBJ2-5; TRBD1 matches 9 bases. V shed 3 bases and J 5 bases; nucleotides not matched to a gene: 7. The CDR3 is 15 residues long.

This clonotype has more than one count but fewer than ten. V gene TRBV9 combines with J gene TRBJ2-6; no reliable D call. CDR3 size: 16 residues. Germline CDR1 SGDLS, CDR2 YYNGEE. V lost 3 bases to trimming and J lost 2 bases, with 12 bases between them. In DNA form, the CDR3 reads TGTGCCAGCAGCGCTCGGAACGTAGCTGGGGCCAACGTCCTGACTTTC. Residues: CASSARNVAGANVLTF.

V gene TRBV12-3 or TRBV12-4 combines with J gene TRBJ2-7; TRBD2 agrees at 12 bases. The V segment lost 7 bases and the J segment 6 bases; nucleotides outside the gene matches: 10. The CDR3 is 15 residues long. The CDR3 loop reads CASTKSTSGRGEQYF. CDR3 DNA sequence: TGTGCCAGCACCAAATCGACTAGCGGGAGAGGCGAGCAGTACTTC.

This clonotype was counted at least ten times. This sequence joins TRBV5-1 and TRBJ2-3; 14 nucleotides match TRBD2. The CDR3 loop spans 17 amino acids. CDR1 and CDR2 (germline): SGHRS, YFSETQ. J was trimmed by 3 bases and V by 1 base; bases with no gene match: 4. The DNA for the CDR3 is TGCGCCAGCAGCTTGCGGGGACTAGCGGGAGTTACAGATACGCAGTATTTT. This sequence encodes CASSLRGLAGVTDTQYF.

This clonotype showed up just a few times. The gene calls are TRBV6-1 and TRBJ1-4; 7 bases are a match to TRBD1. Germline lookup yields CDR1 MNHNS and CDR2 SASEGT. This CDR3 comprises 13 residues. Trimming took 6 bases from V and 7 from J; bases not matched to a gene: 5. The CDR3: CASRRGLGEKLFF. The CDR3 DNA sequence: TGTGCCAGCAGGAGGGGGCTCGGTGAAAAACTGTTTTTT.

This clonotype has ten or more counts. CDR3 DNA sequence: TGTGCCAGCAGAACCGGGACAGGGACCTACGAGCAGTACTTC. Its protein is CASRTGTGTYEQYF. The gene calls are TRBV28 and TRBJ2-7; 9 bases are a match to TRBD1. The V segment lost 6 bases and the J segment 2 bases; nucleotides outside the gene matches: 5. The germline CDR1 and CDR2 sequences are MDHEN and SYDVKM. The CDR3 contains 14 residues.

Note on this clonotype: One junction end disagrees with the germline gene, perhaps due to a read error. The chain has TRBV7-7 and TRBJ2-5; TRBD1 is a possible D gene (6 bases). This CDR3 region has 15 residues. Germline V gene lookup returns CDR1 SSHAT and CDR2 FNYEAQ (reference sequence). CDR3 in amino acids: CASSLGGSLEETQYF. The CDR3 coding sequence is TGTGCTAGCAGCTTAGGGGGTTCTTTAGAAGAGACCCAGTACTTC. Variable domain in full (rest from reference TRBV7-7 and TRBJ2-5): GAGVSQSPRYKVTKRGQDVTLRCDPISSHATLYWYQQALGQGPEFLTYFNYEAQPDKSGLPSDRFSAERPEGSISTLTIQRTEQRDSAMYRCASSLGGSLEETQYFGPGTRLLVL.

This clonotype occurred a few times. The rearrangement joins TRBV11-2 to TRBJ2-2; D perhaps matches TRBD1 (5 bases). CDR1 is SGHAT and CDR2 is FQNNGV in the germline V gene. This CDR3 is built from 17 residues. The germline V and J ends were trimmed by 1 base and 4 bases, with 16 bases remaining between them. CDR3 bases: TGTGCCAGCAGCTTAGTAATTGCAGGGCTCTCCACCGGGGAGCTGTTTTTT. It yields the protein CASSLVIAGLSTGELFF.

The table lists this clonotype with many counts. V and J are TRBV28 and TRBJ2-7, with D maybe TRBD2 (6 bases). The germline V gene has CDR1 MDHEN and CDR2 SYDVKM. This CDR3 comprises 17 residues. V was cut by 5 bases and J by 7 bases, with 27 bases left in between. The DNA for the CDR3 is TGTGCCAGCAGTCCCCCGGGACGGGAGATTCACGTGGGAGAGCAGTACTTC. Translated: CASSPPGREIHVGEQYF.

This chain connects TRBV20-1 to TRBJ2-7, with 12 bases identical to TRBD2. Per germline, CDR1 DFQATT and CDR2 SNEGSKA (reference sequence). V was clipped by 5 bases and J by 5 bases; unmatched bases: 13. The CDR3 extends over 16 amino acids. CDR3 residues: CSAPPLTSGSVHEQYF. CDR3 nucleotide sequence: TGCAGTGCTCCCCCCCTGACTAGCGGGAGCGTTCACGAGCAGTACTTC.

This clonotype was detected ten times or more. The rearrangement uses TRBV12-3 or TRBV12-4 and TRBJ2-7, with TRBD2 matching 11 bases. CDR3 length equals 14 residues. Trimming took 5 bases from V and 6 from J; bases not matched to a gene: 6. The CDR3 DNA sequence: TGTGCCAGCAGTCCGGGACTAGCGGACGGCGAGCAGTACTTC. It specifies CASSPGLADGEQYF.

This clonotype has at least ten counts. The chain couples TRBV10-3 to TRBJ2-2; TRBD2 agrees at 9 bases. The CDR3 sequence is 13 residues long. The V segment lost 11 bases and the J segment 9 bases; nucleotides outside the gene matches: 10. CDR1 is ENHRY and CDR2 is SYGVKD in the germline V gene. CDR3 nucleotide sequence: TGTGCCTCCGCCGAGCGGGGGGACCGGGAGCTGTTTTTT. Translated: CASAERGDRELFF.

This clonotype was found many times. The chain links TRBV7-9 to TRBJ2-2; weak D call: TRBD1 (6 bases). Trimming pared 4 bases from V and 6 bases from J, leaving 18 bases between. CDR1 and CDR2 from the germline V gene are SEHNR and FQNEAQ (reference sequence). CDR3 length equals 16 residues. Here the CDR3 reads CASSSWRQDPPGELFF. The DNA of the CDR3 is TGTGCCAGCAGCTCTTGGAGACAGGACCCTCCCGGGGAGCTGTTTTTT.

The chain links TRBV7-6 to TRBJ2-7, with D uncertain. The CDR3 consists of 14 residues. Trimming removed 2 bases at V and 5 bases at J, with 13 bases between. From germline, CDR1 is SGHVS and CDR2 FNYEAQ. DNA of the CDR3: TGTGCCAGCAGCTTAAGTGGACCTCCCAACGAGCAGTACTTC. This encodes CASSLSGPPNEQYF.

This chain connects TRBV12-3 or TRBV12-4 to TRBJ2-1, with D maybe TRBD2 (6 bases). Trimming removed 5 bases at V and 6 bases at J, with 11 bases between. CDR3 length: 13 residues. CDR3 region: CASSPGLLNEQFF. The CDR3 nucleotides read TGTGCCAGCAGTCCCGGACTACTCAATGAGCAGTTCTTC.

In this sample, this clonotype turned up a few times. The chain recombines TRBV5-1 with TRBJ2-7, with 7 nucleotides matching TRBD2. The germline CDR1 and CDR2 sequences are SGHRS and YFSETQ. The CDR3 is made up of 15 amino acids. The V gene end was trimmed by 1 base and the J gene end by 4 bases; junction bases not matched to a gene: 8. The CDR3 nucleotides are TGCGCCAGCAGCTTGACTGGCGGGAGTTTATACGAGCAGTACTTC. Encoded protein: CASSLTGGSLYEQYF.